The 28 T cell receptor gamma chains given below trace back to one sample, sequenced in a study of Vδ1+ human thymocytes. Their target antigens are unknown. Findings of the study overall: Highly polyclonal TRG and TRD repertoires with Gaussian CDR3 length distributions appeared in thymus.

Extracted RNA was reverse transcribed into cDNA. The CDR3 regions were amplified by multiplex PCR from V-gene primers to a constant-region primer. TCRdb redid clone calling on the multiplex PCR reads using CATT. In the table there are about 36,000 gamma-chain clones, 20% to 25% of which are singletons. The specimen was Vdelta1+ gamma-delta thymocytes from the thymus. The sample's subset: FACS-sorted CD3+ TCRalphabeta- TCRVdelta1+ TCRVdelta2- thymocytes. Source of these receptors: a girl under three years old who had congenital heart surgery.

This clone was seen a few times. The chain links TRGV9 to TRGJ1 or TRGJ2. With 2 bases clipped from V and 8 bases from J, the junction kept 6 bases outside the gene matches. From germline, CDR1 is GITISATS and CDR2 ISYDGTV (reference sequence). The CDR3 loop spans 12 amino acids. The CDR3 sequence: CALWEGAHKKLF. CDR3 nucleotide sequence: TGTGCCTTGTGGGAGGGCGCCCATAAGAAACTCTTT.

This clone was seen a few times. This chain joins TRGV8 and TRGJ1 or TRGJ2. CDR3 length: 13 amino acids. The J segment lost 5 bases and the V segment lost 4 bases, leaving 8 bases of the junction unmatched. Germline V lookup: CDR1 VENAVY, CDR2 YDSYNSRV. The CDR3: CATWEVRNYKKLF. CDR3 bases: TGTGCCACCTGGGAAGTTCGGAATTATAAGAAACTCTTT.

This clone counts as medium-sized. A read error is possible here, since a much larger clone lies one base away. The genes are TRGV4 and TRGJ1 or TRGJ2. Losses at the gene ends were 3 bases for V and 6 bases for J; bases not matched to a gene: 2. Germline loops: CDR1 EGSTGY, CDR2 YDSYTSSV. This CDR3 comprises 11 residues. CDR3 sequence: CATWDCYKKLF. The CDR3 nucleotides are TGTGCCACCTGGGATTGTTATAAGAAACTCTTT.

Note on this clone: A much bigger clone sits one base away, suggesting this may be a read error. Other DNA sequences in this specimen translate into the identical CDR3. The V call is TRGV8, the J call TRGJP2. Germline V gene sequence: CDR1 VENAVY, CDR2 YDSYNSRV. The CDR3 extends over 12 amino acids. Germline trimming cut 0 bases from V and 8 bases from J; bases unmatched to any gene: 0. The CDR3 nucleotides are TGTGCCACCTGGGATAGGGATTGGATCAAGACGTTT. It encodes CATWDRDWIKTF.

The chain is built from TRGV4 and TRGJ1 or TRGJ2. In germline, CDR1 is EGSTGY, CDR2 YDSYTSSV. This CDR3 is built from 15 residues. Unmatched junction bases numbered 8, after V lost 0 bases and J lost 3 bases. Here the CDR3 reads CATWDGRPSYYKKLF. CDR3 nucleotides: TGTGCCACCTGGGATGGGCGACCAAGTTATTATAAGAAACTCTTT.

This clone was picked up a small number of times. This rearrangement joins TRGV9 to TRGJP. The CDR3 has 15 residues. The V gene's germline CDR1 is GITISATS and CDR2 ISYDGTV (reference sequence). V lost 5 bases to trimming and J lost 7 bases; unmatched junction nucleotides: 5. In DNA form, the CDR3 reads TGTGCCTTGTGGGGTCTCGAGTTGGGCAAAAAAATCAAGGTATTT. This translates into CALWGLELGKKIKVF.

The genes are TRGV9 and TRGJ1 or TRGJ2. The CDR3 covers 13 residues. The trim removed 4 bases at V and 8 bases at J, leaving 11 bases unmatched. Germline V CDR1 and CDR2: GITISATS, ISYDGTV (reference sequence). This chain's CDR3 is CALWDLGVDKKLF. DNA of the CDR3: TGTGCCTTGTGGGACCTAGGGGTAGATAAGAAACTCTTT.

In this sample, this clone turned up a few times. This sample also contains other DNA sequences that code for the same CDR3. The chain is built from TRGV9 and TRGJP1. J lost 5 bases, V lost 4 bases, and 4 bases had no gene match. The CDR3 is made up of 13 amino acids. Germline V gene sequence: CDR1 GITISATS, CDR2 ISYDGTV (reference sequence). The CDR3 bases are TGTGCCTTGTGGGACTCTACTGGTTGGTTCAAGATATTT. It encodes CALWDSTGWFKIF.

With regard to this clone: This may be a read error, as it is one base from a much larger clone. Other DNA sequences in the sample encode the same CDR3. The V and J genes are TRGV9 and TRGJ1 or TRGJ2. After removal of 0 bases from V and 7 bases from J, the junction contained 6 bases not matched to a gene. The CDR3 runs 13 residues. The germline V gene has CDR1 GITISATS and CDR2 ISYDGTV (reference sequence). The CDR3 coding sequence is TGTGCCTTGTGGGAGGTGCGGAAGTATAAGAAACTCTTT. Its protein is CALWEVRKYKKLF.

This clone was seen repeatedly, ten times or more. The chain carries TRGV9 and TRGJ1 or TRGJ2. Per germline, CDR1 GITISATS and CDR2 ISYDGTV (reference sequence). The CDR3 is made up of 14 amino acids. J lost 10 bases, V lost 5 bases, and 17 bases had no gene match. The CDR3 reads CALWGPPGATKKLF. The DNA for the CDR3 is TGTGCCTTGTGGGGCCCCCCGGGGGCTACCAAGAAACTCTTT.

The chain recombines TRGV3 with TRGJP2. V was clipped by 0 bases and J by 3 bases; unmatched bases: 10. From germline, CDR1 is VTNTFY and CDR2 YDVSTARD (reference sequence). The CDR3 is 17 amino acids. CDR3: CATWDRPGGGSDWIKTF. DNA for the CDR3: TGTGCCACCTGGGACAGGCCGGGAGGGGGTAGTGATTGGATCAAGACGTTT.

This clone was detected a few times. The chain recombines TRGV4 with TRGJ1 or TRGJ2. Germline V gene sequence: CDR1 EGSTGY, CDR2 YDSYTSSV. V was clipped by 4 bases and J by 9 bases; unmatched bases: 6. This CDR3 contains 11 residues. In DNA, the CDR3 is TGTGCCACCTGGGACCAGTTTAAGAAACTCTTT. It specifies CATWDQFKKLF.

The J gene is TRGJ1 or TRGJ2, the V gene TRGV3. V was pared by 0 bases and J by 8 bases, with 7 bases of the junction left unmatched. Per germline, CDR1 VTNTFY and CDR2 YDVSTARD (reference sequence). This CDR3 contains 13 residues. Here the CDR3 DNA reads TGTGCCACCTGGGACAGGCCCCCAGATAAGAAACTCTTT. It specifies CATWDRPPDKKLF.

The chain uses TRGV8 and TRGJ1 or TRGJ2. Trimming took 6 bases from V and 3 from J; bases not matched to a gene: 5. CDR3 size: 12 residues. CDR1 is VENAVY and CDR2 is YDSYNSRV in the germline V gene. CDR3 in amino acids: CATWILYYKKLF. DNA of the CDR3: TGTGCCACCTGGATCCTTTATTATAAGAAACTCTTT.

About this clone itself: This same CDR3 is encoded by further DNA sequences in the sample. V gene TRGV2 combines with J gene TRGJ1 or TRGJ2. The CDR3 runs 11 residues. Germline lookup yields CDR1 EGSNGY and CDR2 YDSYNSKV. Trimming removed 0 bases from V and 12 bases from J; junction bases left unmatched: 5. CDR3 sequence reads: CATWDGPLKLF. The DNA for the CDR3 is TGTGCCACCTGGGACGGGCCCTTGAAACTCTTT.

This clone has only a few counts. This chain joins TRGV3 and TRGJ1 or TRGJ2. Trimming removed 0 bases from V and 8 bases from J; junction bases left unmatched: 7. This CDR3 has 13 residues. The germline CDR1 and CDR2 sequences are VTNTFY and YDVSTARD (reference sequence). The CDR3 coding sequence is TGTGCCACCTGGGACAGGCGTAGGGATAAGAAACTCTTT. Amino acid sequence: CATWDRRRDKKLF.

This clone turned up a few times. The V and J genes are TRGV9 and TRGJ1 or TRGJ2. CDR3 length equals 13 residues. V shed 2 bases, J shed 11 bases, and the junction held 12 bases outside the gene matches. CDR1 is GITISATS and CDR2 is ISYDGTV in the germline V gene (reference sequence). In DNA, the CDR3 is TGTGCCTTGTGGGAGGCGACCGGAGGGGAGAAACTCTTT. Its translation: CALWEATGGEKLF.

The chain links TRGV3 to TRGJ1 or TRGJ2. Germline values: CDR1 VTNTFY, CDR2 YDVSTARD (reference sequence). With 0 bases clipped from V and 8 bases from J, the junction kept 13 bases outside the gene matches. The CDR3 contains 15 residues. The CDR3 is CATWDRSRGENKKLF. DNA for the CDR3: TGTGCCACCTGGGACAGGTCACGGGGCGAGAATAAGAAACTCTTT.

The chain employs TRGV9 and TRGJ1 or TRGJ2. Germline values: CDR1 GITISATS, CDR2 ISYDGTV (reference sequence). The CDR3 totals 11 residues. V was pared by 9 bases and J by 16 bases, with 18 bases of the junction left unmatched. The CDR3 sequence: CALTGSGIELF. Written as DNA, the CDR3 is TGTGCCTTGACGGGTTCTGGGATAGAGCTCTTT.

The rearrangement joins TRGV2 to TRGJ1 or TRGJ2. Germline lookup yields CDR1 EGSNGY and CDR2 YDSYNSKV. There are 11 residues in the CDR3. Trimming at V came to 5 bases and at J to 7 bases, leaving 5 bases not matched to a gene. The CDR3 reads CATWGGYKKLF. Written as DNA, the CDR3 is TGTGCCACCTGGGGGGGGTATAAGAAACTCTTT.

Turning to this clone: One end of the junction fails to match germline, which may point to a read error. This rearrangement joins TRGV9 to TRGJ1 or TRGJ2. The CDR3 covers 9 residues. The V gene's germline CDR1 is GITISATS and CDR2 ISYDGTV (reference sequence). This chain's CDR3 is CALWEDGVF. In DNA form, the CDR3 reads TGTGCCTTGTGGGAGGATGGTGTCTTT.

Points on this clone: This may stem from a read error, because a much larger clone lies one nucleotide away. V gene TRGV8 combines with J gene TRGJ1 or TRGJ2. V lost 3 bases, J lost 8 bases, and 4 bases stayed unmatched. Germline lookup yields CDR1 VENAVY and CDR2 YDSYNSRV. The CDR3 contains 11 residues. The CDR3 coding sequence is TGTGCCACCTGGGATGCTAATAAGAAACTCTTT. This encodes CATWDANKKLF.

Comment on this clone: Other DNA sequences of this sample code for an identical CDR3. This chain joins TRGV2 and TRGJP2. From germline, CDR1 is EGSNGY and CDR2 YDSYNSKV. Trimming removed 1 base from V and 0 bases from J; junction bases left unmatched: 5. The CDR3 consists of 16 residues. CDR3 coding DNA: TGTGCCACCTGGGACGGAGGAAATAGTAGTGATTGGATCAAGACGTTT. The encoded protein is CATWDGGNSSDWIKTF.

In its sample, this clone was seen a few times. The gene calls are TRGV2 and TRGJP2. The V segment lost 0 bases and the J segment 4 bases; nucleotides outside the gene matches: 8. This CDR3 region has 16 residues. CDR1 is EGSNGY and CDR2 is YDSYNSKV in the germline V gene. The CDR3 spells CATWDGPGDSDWIKTF. Written as DNA, the CDR3 is TGTGCCACCTGGGACGGGCCGGGTGATAGTGATTGGATCAAGACGTTT.

Points on this clone: This CDR3 is also generated by other DNA sequences in the sample. This chain joins TRGV9 and TRGJ1 or TRGJ2. Looked up from germline, CDR1 is GITISATS and CDR2 is ISYDGTV (reference sequence). V shed 3 bases and J 0 bases; nucleotides not matched to a gene: 8. The CDR3 length is 15 residues. The CDR3 sequence: CALWEPTLNYYKKLF. CDR3 DNA: TGTGCCTTGTGGGAGCCTACTCTGAATTATTATAAGAAACTCTTT.

Concerning this clone: The sample has other DNA sequences that encode this CDR3 too. The V gene is TRGV8, the J gene TRGJ1 or TRGJ2. The CDR3 sequence is 14 residues long. Germline CDR1 reads VENAVY; CDR2 reads YDSYNSRV. The ends lost 1 base at V and 1 base at J; junction bases unmatched: 4. CDR3: CATWDSTNYYKKLF. The CDR3 region has the DNA TGTGCCACCTGGGATAGCACCAATTATTATAAGAAACTCTTT.

The chain employs TRGV8 and TRGJ1 or TRGJ2. The CDR3 totals 12 residues. Trimming took 2 bases from V and 9 from J; bases not matched to a gene: 7. Germline V gives CDR1 VENAVY, CDR2 YDSYNSRV. CDR3 in amino acids: CATWDNGLKKLF. The CDR3 coding sequence is TGTGCCACCTGGGATAACGGCCTTAAGAAACTCTTT.

This clone came up a few times. J is TRGJ1 or TRGJ2 and V is TRGV8. The CDR3 has 13 residues. Losses at the gene ends were 6 bases for V and 4 bases for J; bases not matched to a gene: 9. The germline V gene encodes CDR1 VENAVY and CDR2 YDSYNSRV. CDR3: CATWLRGYYKKLF. CDR3 bases: TGTGCCACCTGGCTGAGGGGCTATTATAAGAAACTCTTT.